A selection of T cell receptor beta chains follows, all from one sample in a study of control samples from healthy donors and cancer patients. The assay was immunoSEQ multiplex PCR, and TCRdb's table has in-frame clones only and misses some. The sample shows 70,000 or so clones, about four fifths of them seen only once. The sequencing input was blood. The receptor source for this set is a man aged 50-60 years in good health. Each CDR3 is given with its conserved first and last residue. A D gene is named only where the DNA matches it firmly. Size is omitted from some rows. Given values are once, few, many or a class for expanded clones.

TRBV7-8,TRBD1,NA,TRBJ1-4,CAKLGDRDGKLFF,TGTGCCAAATTAGGGGACAGGGATGGAAAACTGTTTTTT
TRBV3-1/TRBV3-2,TRBD1,NA,TRBJ2-7,CASSQPDRATYEQYF,TGTGCCAGCAGCCAACCAGACAGGGCCACCTACGAGCAGTACTTC
TRBV19,NA,NA,TRBJ1-2,CASRVFQANNYGYTF,TGTGCCAGTAGGGTTTTTCAGGCAAATAACTATGGCTACACCTTC
TRBV11-2,NA,once,TRBJ2-1,CASTTITRASSYNEQFF,TGTGCCAGCACCACCATAACACGAGCATCCTCCTACAATGAGCAGTTCTTC
TRBV11-3,TRBD2,NA,TRBJ2-1,CASSLAGSGRRGEQFF,TGTGCCAGCAGCTTAGCTGGTAGCGGGAGGCGAGGTGAGCAGTTCTTC
TRBV19,NA,NA,TRBJ1-5,CASRRGLDILTQHF,TGTGCCAGTAGGAGGGGACTAGACATCTTGACCCAGCATTTT
TRBV11-2,TRBD1,once,TRBJ1-2,CASSLAGGGYGYTF,TGTGCCAGCAGCTTGGCAGGGGGCGGCTATGGCTACACCTTC
TRBV5-1,TRBD2,NA,TRBJ2-3,CASSSQTSDHTDTQYF,TGCGCCAGCAGCTCGCAGACTAGCGACCACACAGATACGCAGTATTTT
TRBV19,TRBD1,NA,TRBJ2-7,CASSRLQGYEQYF,TGTGCCAGTAGTAGGTTACAGGGGTACGAGCAGTACTTC
TRBV9,NA,few,TRBJ1-5,CASRPPRGGNQPQHF,TGTGCCAGCAGACCCCCCCGGGGGGGGAATCAGCCCCAGCATTTT
TRBV6-6,NA,once,TRBJ2-3,CASRPSEGTQYF,TGTGCCAGCAGGCCGAGTGAAGGTACGCAGTATTTT
TRBV7-8,NA,NA,TRBJ2-5,CASSVVLSGETQYF,TGTGCCAGCAGCGTAGTACTGAGCGGAGAGACCCAGTACTTC
TRBV27,NA,NA,TRBJ1-5,CASSSSQLEPQHF,TGTGCCAGCAGTAGTTCCCAGTTAGAGCCCCAGCATTTT
TRBV5-1,NA,NA,TRBJ2-1,CASSLGGASYNEQFF,TGCGCCAGCAGCTTGGGGGGAGCCTCCTACAATGAGCAGTTCTTC
TRBV5-1,TRBD1,once,TRBJ1-1,CASSRNRDSEAFF,TGCGCCAGCAGCAGGAACCGGGACAGTGAAGCTTTCTTT
TRBV3-1/TRBV3-2,NA,NA,TRBJ1-1,CASRPEENTEAFF,TGTGCCAGCAGGCCCGAAGAGAACACTGAAGCTTTCTTT